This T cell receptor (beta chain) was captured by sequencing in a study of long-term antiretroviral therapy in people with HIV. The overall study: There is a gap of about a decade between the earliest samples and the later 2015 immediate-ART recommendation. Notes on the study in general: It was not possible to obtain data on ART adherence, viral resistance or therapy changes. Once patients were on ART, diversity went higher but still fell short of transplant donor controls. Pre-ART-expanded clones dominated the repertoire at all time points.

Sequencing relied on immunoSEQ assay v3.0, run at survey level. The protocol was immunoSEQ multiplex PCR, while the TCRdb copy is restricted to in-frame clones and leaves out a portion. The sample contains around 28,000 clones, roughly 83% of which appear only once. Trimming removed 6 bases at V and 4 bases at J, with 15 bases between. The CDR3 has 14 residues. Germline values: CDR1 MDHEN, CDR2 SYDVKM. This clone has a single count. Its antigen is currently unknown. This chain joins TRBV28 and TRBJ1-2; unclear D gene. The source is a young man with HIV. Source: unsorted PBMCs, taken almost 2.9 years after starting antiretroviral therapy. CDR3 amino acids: CASRAEGGSYGYTF. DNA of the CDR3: TGTGCCAGCAGAGCTGAGGGAGGGAGCTATGGCTACACCTTC.